A single sample is the source of the 29 T cell receptor beta chains below, sequenced in a study of blood T cell repertoires in COVID-19. Clones were read by immunoSEQ multiplex PCR, and TCRdb kept only the in-frame ones, dropping some. Of some 100,000 clones listed, roughly nine tenths are singletons. Sequencing was performed on peripheral blood. The receptor set was obtained from a man aged 50 or older with acute or convalescent COVID-19.

V gene TRBV5-1 combines with J gene TRBJ1-4, with D perhaps TRBD1 (5 bases). V was shortened by 0 bases and J by 4 bases, with 10 bases between the two germline ends. The CDR3 is 15 residues long. The germline V gene has CDR1 SGHRS and CDR2 YFSETQ. CDR3: CASSLGRVFNEKLFF. CDR3 DNA sequence: TGCGCCAGCAGCTTGGGCAGGGTATTTAATGAAAAACTGTTTTTT.

The CDR3 loop reads CAGFSGNTGELFF. Written as DNA, the CDR3 is TGTGCCGGGTTCTCAGGGAACACCGGGGAGCTGTTTTTT. The chain combines TRBV28 with TRBJ2-2; D remains unclear. The CDR3 has 13 residues. Per the germline V gene, CDR1 is MDHEN and CDR2 is SYDVKM. Trimming shortened V by 11 bases and J by 1 base, and 11 bases separated the two germline ends.

The V and J genes are TRBV7-9 and TRBJ1-1, with no clear D. The V and J ends lost 6 bases and 11 bases respectively, with 16 bases between them. The CDR3 is 12 amino acids. Germline V gene sequence: CDR1 SEHNR, CDR2 FQNEAQ (reference sequence). The DNA of the CDR3 is TGTGCCAGCAGTTACATAACGGGAGGGGCTTTCTTT. It yields the protein CASSYITGGAFF.

This clone was recorded only once. J is TRBJ2-7 and V is TRBV2; TRBD1 might be the D (5 bases). Trimming removed 1 base at V and 4 bases at J, with 11 bases between. CDR3 length equals 14 residues. Germline-derived CDR1 and CDR2 are SNHLY and FYNNEI. CDR3 nucleotide sequence: TGTGCCAGCAGTGAAGGGGGCAGGAGATACGAGCAGTACTTC. Its translation: CASSEGGRRYEQYF.

V gene TRBV19 combines with J gene TRBJ1-4, with TRBD1 matching 7 bases. Germline assignment: CDR1 LNHDA and CDR2 SQIVND (reference sequence). The V and J ends lost 5 bases and 7 bases, in that order; junction bases with no gene match: 13. This CDR3 contains 16 residues. CDR3 residues: CASSLAPGQWGEKLFF. CDR3 coding DNA: TGTGCCAGTAGTTTAGCGCCGGGACAGTGGGGTGAAAAACTGTTTTTT.

The chain is built from TRBV30 and TRBJ1-5; 7 nucleotides align to TRBD1. The CDR3 length is 14 residues. The V gene end was trimmed by 2 bases and the J gene end by 2 bases; junction bases not matched to a gene: 3. Germline V gives CDR1 GTSNPN, CDR2 SVGIG (reference sequence). The CDR3 reads CAWSLTGGNQPQHF. The CDR3 DNA reads TGTGCCTGGAGTCTCACAGGGGGCAATCAGCCCCAGCATTTT.

The rearrangement links TRBV6-5 to TRBJ1-2; D remains unclear. This CDR3 contains 13 residues. CDR1 and CDR2 from the germline V gene are MNHEY and SVGAGI. The V gene lost 2 bases and the J gene lost 3 bases, with 7 bases spanning the gap. The CDR3: CASSYAAYYGYTF. The CDR3 DNA sequence: TGTGCCAGCAGTTACGCGGCCTACTATGGCTACACCTTC.

This clone showed up just a few times. CDR3 bases: TGCGCCAGCAGCGCCTCCCCTACCGGGACAGGGACCGGGGAGCTGTTTTTT. It is translated as CASSASPTGTGTGELFF. The chain is built from TRBV5-1 and TRBJ2-2; 9 bases align to TRBD1. Losses at the gene ends were 4 bases for V and 5 bases for J; bases not matched to a gene: 12. The CDR3 extends over 17 amino acids. The germline V gene has CDR1 SGHRS and CDR2 YFSETQ.

This sequence joins TRBV25-1 and TRBJ1-2, with 10 bases lining up with TRBD1. The CDR3 has 15 amino acids. Germline V gene sequence: CDR1 MGHDK, CDR2 SYGVNS. With V trimmed by 1 base and J by 1 base, 0 bases remained unmatched. In DNA, the CDR3 is TGTGCCAGCAGTGAATGGACAGGGGGTAACTATGGCTACACCTTC. This encodes CASSEWTGGNYGYTF.

In nucleotides, the CDR3 is TGTGCCAGCAGCCAAGAGCTAGCGGTTAGCACAGATACGCAGTATTTT. Its translation: CASSQELAVSTDTQYF. V gene TRBV3-1 (or the pseudogene TRBV3-2) combines with J gene TRBJ2-3; 7 nucleotides line up with TRBD2. Trimming cost V 0 bases and J 0 bases; bases outside gene matches: 3. The CDR3 is 16 residues long. Per the germline V gene, CDR1 is LGHDT and CDR2 is YNNKEL (reference sequence).

This clone appeared a single time. V gene TRBV19 combines with J gene TRBJ1-5, with a possible D match to TRBD1 (6 bases). Germline CDR1 reads LNHDA; CDR2 reads SQIVND (reference sequence). The CDR3 contains 15 residues. Trimming removed 6 bases at V and 3 bases at J, with 15 bases between. CDR3 region: CASRDSGTTNQPQHF. The CDR3 DNA reads TGTGCCAGTAGAGACTCCGGGACAACCAATCAGCCCCAGCATTTT.

V gene TRBV5-1 combines with J gene TRBJ2-5; maybe TRBD1 (8 bases). Germline CDR1 and CDR2: SGHRS and YFSETQ. V was clipped by 3 bases and J by 3 bases, with 18 bases between them. The CDR3 consists of 16 residues. For the CDR3, the DNA is TGCGCCAGCAGCTCGCCCGTACAGGGGGGGGAAGAGACCCAGTACTTC. This translates into CASSSPVQGGEETQYF. The full variable domain, with the rest looked up from reference TRBV5-1 and TRBJ2-5, is KAGVTQTPRYLIKTRGQQVTLSCSPISGHRSVSWYQQTPGQGLQFLFEYFSETQRNKGNFPGRFSGRQFSNSRSEMNVSTLELGDSALYLCASSSPVQGGEETQYFGPGTRLLVL.

The chain links TRBV6-2 or TRBV6-3 to TRBJ2-1, with TRBD1 as a possible D gene (5 bases). Germline lookup yields CDR1 MNHEY and CDR2 SVGEGT. The CDR3 is 15 residues long. The V end was cut by 4 bases, the J end by 0 bases, with 10 bases between. For the CDR3, the DNA is TGTGCCAGCAGTTTACAGGCGAGCTCCTACAATGAGCAGTTCTTC. This sequence encodes CASSLQASSYNEQFF.

This clone is a singleton in its sample. V usage is TRBV7-8 and J usage is TRBJ2-1; 8 bases map to TRBD2. Germline trimming cut 4 bases from V and 8 bases from J; bases unmatched to any gene: 4. In germline, CDR1 is SGHVS, CDR2 FQNEAQ. The CDR3 spans 13 residues. In DNA, the CDR3 is TGTGCCAGCAGCTCCGGACTAGCCGATGAGCAGTTCTTC. It yields the protein CASSSGLADEQFF.

V usage is TRBV4-2 and J usage is TRBJ2-3; TRBD2 matches 8 bases. V lost 4 bases, J lost 2 bases, and 14 bases stayed unmatched. Germline lookup yields CDR1 LGHNA and CDR2 YNFKEQ. The length of the CDR3 is 18 residues. For the CDR3, the DNA is TGTGCCAGCAGCCCCGGAGGGGGAATAGCGGGGCTCACAGATACGCAGTATTTT. Protein product: CASSPGGGIAGLTDTQYF.

This CDR3 is CASSPRGLAAYEQYF. CDR3 nucleotides: TGTGCCAGCAGCCCGCGGGGACTAGCGGCTTACGAGCAGTACTTC. The chain couples TRBV3-1 (or the pseudogene TRBV3-2) to TRBJ2-7; 11 bases are shared with TRBD2. The CDR3 extends over 15 amino acids. Germline CDR1 reads LGHDT; CDR2 reads YNNKEL (reference sequence). Trimming took 4 bases from V and 4 from J; bases not matched to a gene: 6.

This clone was counted once. V gene TRBV14 combines with J gene TRBJ2-5, with 14 bases aligning to TRBD2. Per the germline V gene, CDR1 is SGHDN and CDR2 is FVKESK. The CDR3 totals 16 residues. V lost 4 bases to trimming and J lost 7 bases; unmatched junction nucleotides: 8. CDR3 amino acids: CASSRGLAGGLGTQYF. The CDR3 DNA reads TGTGCCAGCAGCCGCGGACTAGCGGGGGGCCTGGGGACCCAGTACTTC. Full variable domain (rest looked up from reference TRBV14 and TRBJ2-5): EAGVTQFPSHSVIEKGQTVTLRCDPISGHDNLYWYRRVMGKEIKFLLHFVKESKQDESGMPNNRFLAERTGGTYSTLKVQPAELEDSGVYFCASSRGLAGGLGTQYFGPGTRLLVL.

The chain is built from TRBV6-5 and TRBJ1-6; D is perhaps TRBD1 (5 bases). The V end was cut by 8 bases, the J end by 7 bases, with 12 bases between. Per the germline V gene, CDR1 is MNHEY and CDR2 is SVGAGI. The CDR3 has 13 amino acids. The CDR3 loop is CASGQGWNSPLHF. The CDR3 bases are TGTGCCAGCGGGCAGGGCTGGAATTCACCCCTCCACTTT.

This clone was seen only once. The chain has TRBV24-1 and TRBJ2-2; 8 positions match TRBD1. CDR1 is KGHDR and CDR2 is SFDVKD in the germline V gene. V lost 4 bases, J lost 3 bases, and 6 bases stayed unmatched. The CDR3 sequence is 16 residues long. CDR3 loop: CATSDPGGKDTGELFF. In nucleotides, the CDR3 is TGTGCCACCAGTGACCCAGGGGGCAAGGACACCGGGGAGCTGTTTTTT.

The V call is TRBV24-1, the J call TRBJ1-4; possibly TRBD1 for D (5 bases). CDR1 is KGHDR and CDR2 is SFDVKD in the germline V gene. Trimming cost V 2 bases and J 12 bases, with 12 bases left between them. This CDR3 is built from 13 residues. CDR3 DNA: TGTGCCACCAGTGATTATACGGGACTAGAACTGTTTTTT. Amino acids: CATSDYTGLELFF.

Remarks on this clone: Other nucleotide sequences in the sample specify the same CDR3. CDR3 residues: CASSRDRTYEQYF. CDR3 DNA sequence: TGCGCCAGCAGCCGCGACAGGACCTACGAGCAGTACTTC. This chain links TRBV5-1 with TRBJ2-7, with a tentative D call TRBD1 (6 bases). From germline, CDR1 is SGHRS and CDR2 YFSETQ. The CDR3 is 13 amino acids. The V gene lost 4 bases and the J gene lost 2 bases, with 10 bases spanning the gap.

The V and J genes are TRBV11-1 and TRBJ2-5; weak D call: TRBD2 (6 bases). V lost 3 bases to trimming and J lost 2 bases, with 13 bases between them. From germline, CDR1 is SGHAT and CDR2 FQDESV (reference sequence). There are 15 residues in the CDR3. Here the CDR3 reads CASSFTLAVQETQYF. In nucleotides, the CDR3 is TGTGCCAGCAGCTTCACTTTAGCGGTACAAGAGACCCAGTACTTC.

DNA of the CDR3: TGTGCCAGCACCATGGGGGGTGCCGGGCAGCCCCAGCATTTT. Amino acids: CASTMGGAGQPQHF. The chain is built from TRBV28 and TRBJ1-5, with TRBD1 as a possible D gene (5 bases). The V end lost 7 bases, the J end lost 7 bases, and 17 bases lay between the germline ends. The CDR3 is made up of 14 amino acids. Germline V gene lookup returns CDR1 MDHEN and CDR2 SYDVKM.

This clone was seen a handful of times. The V call is TRBV23-1, the J call TRBJ2-7; 7 bases line up with TRBD1. TRBV23-1 is an ORF, and what it does is uncertain. CDR3 size: 14 residues. J gave up 1 base and V 8 bases, and 8 bases lay outside the gene matches. CDR3 amino acids: CASGPGGDSYEQYF. In DNA, the CDR3 is TGCGCCAGCGGTCCAGGGGGAGATTCCTACGAGCAGTACTTC.

This sequence joins TRBV19 and TRBJ1-2, with 9 bases that match TRBD1. This CDR3 contains 17 residues. V shed 5 bases and J 3 bases; nucleotides not matched to a gene: 13. Germline V gene lookup returns CDR1 LNHDA and CDR2 SQIVND (reference sequence). CDR3 region: CASSSDRPGQGYYGYTF. CDR3 coding DNA: TGTGCCAGTAGTTCAGATCGACCGGGACAGGGTTACTATGGCTACACCTTC.

The rearrangement links TRBV4-1 to TRBJ1-4, with 9 bases that match TRBD1. Looked up from germline, CDR1 is MGHRA and CDR2 is YSYEKL. The CDR3 extends over 14 amino acids. The V segment lost 2 bases and the J segment 6 bases; nucleotides outside the gene matches: 1. Here the CDR3 reads CASSQRQGDEKLFF. The CDR3 region has the DNA TGCGCCAGCAGCCAAAGACAGGGGGATGAAAAACTGTTTTTT.

The chain couples TRBV28 to TRBJ1-2, with D tentatively TRBD1 (6 bases). The CDR3 spans 13 residues. Germline values: CDR1 MDHEN, CDR2 SYDVKM. The ends were cut back, 8 bases at V and 5 bases at J, with 15 bases in the middle. The CDR3 region has the DNA TGTGCCAGCCGGGAGGGGGAATGGTATGGCTACACCTTC. Translated, it gives CASREGEWYGYTF.

V gene TRBV5-6 combines with J gene TRBJ2-1, with 10 bases that match TRBD2. J was trimmed by 3 bases and V by 1 base; bases with no gene match: 10. The CDR3 totals 18 residues. Germline V CDR1 and CDR2: SGHDT, YYEEEE. Here the CDR3 DNA reads TGTGCCAGCAGCTTGTATCGCTTAGCTAGCGGGAGCTACAATGAGCAGTTCTTC. This sequence encodes CASSLYRLASGSYNEQFF.

V gene TRBV7-2 combines with J gene TRBJ1-2; no clear D gene. Trimming took off 5 bases at V and 4 bases at J, with 17 bases between the two ends. Germline CDR1 is SGHTA and CDR2 is FQGNSA. This CDR3 spans 15 amino acids. CDR3 sequence (DNA): TGTGCCAGCAGCCGTAAGGTTGAGGGCACCTATGGCTACACCTTC. Its translation is CASSRKVEGTYGYTF.